The entry below gives a single TCR beta chain sequence along with its context. This entry comes from a study of blood T cells in healthy people across ages. Study details: Per two T cells, template switching captured roughly one barcoded beta molecule.

Primers used in a second PCR of about 7 to 12 cycles were a sample-barcoded 5' primer and a J-beta primer mix. One entry per CDR3 protein results from TCRdb running MiXCR on the 5' RACE reads. This repertoire shows around 800,000 distinct CDR3 sequences, under 30% found once; its top ten account for 3%. Trimming left V 1 base short and J 7 bases short, with 13 bases between. The CDR3 extends over 14 amino acids. The same data also contributed to another study, on T cells of mothers and their children. From that study: Once extracted, all RNA went into cDNA synthesis at roughly 1.4 ug per 15 ul. The effect of thymic selection on TCR recombination output is similar between related and unrelated pairs.

Sequencing was carried out using blood. The chain recombines TRBV12-3 or TRBV12-4 with TRBJ1-1; a possible D gene is TRBD1 (5 bases). This receptor was identified in a boy between 5 and 17 years old in good health. CDR3: CASSLVRGSGEAFF. The CDR3 nucleotides read TGTGCCAGCAGTTTAGTAAGGGGCTCGGGTGAAGCTTTCTTT.